This TCR beta chain is from a study of T cell clusters in autoimmune cytopenias. One tube held mixed TRB-A and TRB-B primer pools for touch-down PCR. TCRdb reanalyzed the multiplex PCR reads, giving one entry per CDR3 protein sequence and no DNA. This sample contains several thousand distinct CDR3 sequences. This CDR3 comprises 14 residues. Germline assignment: CDR1 LNHNV and CDR2 YYDKDF (reference sequence). TRB was amplified from 250 ng of peripheral blood genomic DNA per sample. The sample was also linked to a second study, of T cell repertoires in aging, cancer and after chemotherapy. That report adds: Over several months to years, re-sampled healthy donor repertoires clearly shared clones.

This TCR was recovered from a human donor in good health. The gene calls are TRBV15 and TRBJ2-5; TCRdb outputs TRBD1, but without DNA this stays unchecked. Source material: peripheral blood. The CDR3 spells CATSRVGPTETQYF.